This TCR beta chain was captured by sequencing in a study of regulatory T cells in long-lasting Graves disease. With iRepertoire HTBI primers and Arm-PCR of CDR3 regions, TCR beta libraries were built. TCRdb analysed the multiplex PCR reads with MiXCR anew, one entry per CDR3 protein. This table holds about 420,000 distinct CDR3 sequences, roughly a quarter found once. The time point is: persistent/refractory GD, antithyroid drugs over 5 years with positive TRAb. Extracted RNA from PBMCs served as the source of the TCR library. Germline CDR1 and CDR2: ENHRY and SYGVKD. V lost 3 bases to trimming and J lost 8 bases, with 9 bases between them. The CDR3 has 12 residues.

The gene calls are TRBV10-3 and TRBJ2-3; D not resolved. The sequencing used peripheral blood mononuclear cells (PBMCs), collected when the disease was refractory, from a patient treated with antithyroid drugs. The origin of this receptor is a female donor with Graves disease. In DNA form, the CDR3 reads TGTGCCATCAGTGACTTAGTTCGTACGCAGTATTTT. As protein: CAISDLVRTQYF.